The clone carrying this TCR beta chain was seen at least ten times. The record originates from a study of blood T cell repertoires in COVID-19. Across the study: Samples came from the United States, Italy and Spain, spanning acute and convalescent COVID-19.

Using immunoSEQ multiplex PCR, the repertoire was profiled, and TCRdb retains in-frame clones only, with some absent. Here the sample spans a few hundred thousand clones, around 90% being singletons. The CDR3 spans 15 residues. The V end was cut by 0 bases, the J end by 6 bases, with 15 bases between. Per the germline V gene, CDR1 is SGHKS and CDR2 is YYEKEE (reference sequence). V is TRBV5-5 and J is TRBJ1-2, with a weak D call TRBD1 (5 bases). The TCR comes from a woman in her fifties or sixties who had recovered from COVID-19. The material sequenced was PBMCs or T cells enriched from blood (not recorded which). CDR3 sequence reads: CASSLDWGTGDGYTF. DNA of the CDR3: TGTGCCAGCAGCTTGGATTGGGGGACGGGGGATGGCTACACCTTC.